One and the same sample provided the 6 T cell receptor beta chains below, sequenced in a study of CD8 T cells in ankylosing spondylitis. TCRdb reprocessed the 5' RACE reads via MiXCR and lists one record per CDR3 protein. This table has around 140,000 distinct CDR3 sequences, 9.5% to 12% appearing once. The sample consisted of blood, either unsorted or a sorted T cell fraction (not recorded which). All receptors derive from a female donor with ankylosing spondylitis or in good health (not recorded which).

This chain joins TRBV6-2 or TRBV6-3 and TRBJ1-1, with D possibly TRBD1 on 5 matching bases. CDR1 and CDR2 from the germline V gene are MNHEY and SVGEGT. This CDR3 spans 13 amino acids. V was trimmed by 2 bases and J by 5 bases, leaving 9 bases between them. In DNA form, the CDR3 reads TGTGCCAGCAGTTACATGGGGGAGACTGAAGCTTTCTTT. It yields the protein CASSYMGETEAFF.

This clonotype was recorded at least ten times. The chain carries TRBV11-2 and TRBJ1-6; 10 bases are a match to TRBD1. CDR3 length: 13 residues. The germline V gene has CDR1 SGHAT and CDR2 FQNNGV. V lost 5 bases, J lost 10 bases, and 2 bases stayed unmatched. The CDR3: CASSGQGESPLHF. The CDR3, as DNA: TGTGCCAGCAGCGGACAGGGGGAGTCACCCCTCCACTTT.

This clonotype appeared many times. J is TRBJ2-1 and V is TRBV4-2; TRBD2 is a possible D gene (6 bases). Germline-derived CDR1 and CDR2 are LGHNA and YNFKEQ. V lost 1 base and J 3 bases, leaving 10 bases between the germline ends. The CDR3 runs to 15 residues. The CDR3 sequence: CASSQGSGVYNEQFF. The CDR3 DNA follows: TGTGCCAGCAGCCAAGGTAGCGGTGTCTACAATGAGCAGTTCTTC.

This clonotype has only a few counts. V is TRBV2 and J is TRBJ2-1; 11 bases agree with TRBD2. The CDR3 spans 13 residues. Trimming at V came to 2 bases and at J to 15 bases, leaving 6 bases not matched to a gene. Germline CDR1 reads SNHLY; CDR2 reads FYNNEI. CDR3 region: CASSELAGGSRFF. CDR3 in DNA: TGTGCCAGCAGTGAACTAGCGGGGGGTTCGCGGTTCTTC.

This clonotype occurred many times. The CDR3 region has the DNA TGTGCCAGCAGTGAATCCGTCGTCGGGTACAATGAGCAGTTCTTC. Translated: CASSESVVGYNEQFF. The rearrangement links TRBV6-1 to TRBJ2-1; D remains ambiguous. Germline lookup yields CDR1 MNHNS and CDR2 SASEGT. V was trimmed by 2 bases and J by 4 bases, leaving 12 bases between them. The CDR3 is made up of 15 amino acids.

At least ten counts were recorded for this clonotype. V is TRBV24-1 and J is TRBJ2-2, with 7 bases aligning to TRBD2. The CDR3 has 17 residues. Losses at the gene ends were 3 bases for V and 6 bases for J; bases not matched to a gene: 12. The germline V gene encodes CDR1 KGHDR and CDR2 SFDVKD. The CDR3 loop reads CATSDLGLVSKAGELFF. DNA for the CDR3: TGTGCCACCAGTGATCTCGGACTAGTGAGTAAGGCCGGGGAGCTGTTTTTT.